The clone carrying this T cell receptor (beta chain) appeared many times. Its specificity is unknown. Every TCR beta cDNA library bore unique molecular identifiers. From the PCR reads, TCRdb called clonotypes with MiXCR, one entry per CDR3 protein. This table holds approximately 730,000 distinct CDR3 sequences, 25% to 30% found once. The sample belongs to a study of post-analysis software for immune sequencing data. This CDR3 comprises 13 residues. The germline V gene encodes CDR1 SEHNR and CDR2 FQNEAQ (reference sequence). Deletions cut 2 bases from V and 4 bases from J, with 7 bases between. Study findings and constraints: The five TRBV segments detected at higher frequency in patients than in controls included TRBV5-6, TRBV5-1 and TRBV20-1.

The sample consisted of blood. The clonotype comes from a girl aged 5-17 years with multiple sclerosis. The gene calls are TRBV7-9 and TRBJ2-3; D gene unclear. The CDR3 loop reads CASSLTEADTQYF. CDR3 nucleotide sequence: TGTGCCAGCAGCTTAACAGAAGCAGATACGCAGTATTTT.